One and the same sample provided the 25 T cell receptor beta chains below, sequenced in a study of cytomegalovirus exposure and HLA in healthy donors. PCR amplification relied on 60 Vbeta primers (plus 13 Jbeta primers). Measured with immunoSEQ multiplex PCR; TCRdb has only the in-frame clones, and not every one. The profile shows approximately 280,000 clones, roughly 85% of them singletons. Sequencing used PBMCs. The receptors shown here come from a man in his forties in good health and CMV-seropositive.

The chain has TRBV7-9 and TRBJ2-5; 7 bases agree with TRBD1. This CDR3 is 15 amino acids long. In germline, CDR1 is SEHNR, CDR2 FQNEAQ (reference sequence). V lost 6 bases and J lost 5; bases outside the gene matches: 12. The CDR3: CASRIGGTRGETQYF. For the CDR3, the DNA is TGTGCCAGCAGAATAGGGGGCACTCGTGGGGAGACCCAGTACTTC. The variable domain in full, with the rest retrieved from reference TRBV7-9 and TRBJ2-5, is DTGVSQNPRHKITKRGQNVTFRCDPISEHNRLYWYRQTLGQGPEFLTYFQNEAQLEKSRLLSDRFSAERPKGSFSTLEIQRTEQGDSAMYLCASRIGGTRGETQYFGPGTRLLVL.

This clone was recorded a few times. The chain uses TRBV19 and TRBJ2-7; 9 bases agree with TRBD1. This CDR3 has 14 amino acids. Germline V gives CDR1 LNHDA, CDR2 SQIVND (reference sequence). Losses at the gene ends were 8 bases for V and 5 bases for J; bases not matched to a gene: 10. The CDR3, as DNA: TGTGCCAGTCAGAAGGACAGGGGAGTCGACGAGCAGTACTTC. Protein product: CASQKDRGVDEQYF.

This clone was seen just once. The chain couples TRBV19 to TRBJ1-1; D perhaps matches TRBD1 (6 bases). In germline, CDR1 is LNHDA, CDR2 SQIVND (reference sequence). The CDR3 is made up of 17 amino acids. The V end was cut by 1 base, the J end by 0 bases, with 15 bases between. The CDR3 nucleotides read TGTGCCAGTAGTATAGGCTTCAGGGGAGGGTTGAACACTGAAGCTTTCTTT. It codes for CASSIGFRGGLNTEAFF.

The chain has TRBV7-8 and TRBJ2-1; 8 bases line up with TRBD2. The ends lost 2 bases at V and 2 bases at J; junction bases unmatched: 5. This CDR3 has 16 amino acids. CDR1 and CDR2 from the germline V gene are SGHVS and FQNEAQ. The CDR3 nucleotides are TGTGCCAGCAGCTTAAGGCGACTAGCGCCCTACAATGAGCAGTTCTTC. Amino acids: CASSLRRLAPYNEQFF. Together with reference TRBV7-8 and TRBJ2-1, the CDR3 gives the full variable domain: GAGVSQSPRYKVAKRGQDVALRCDPISGHVSLFWYQQALGQGPEFLTYFQNEAQLDKSGLPSDRFFAERPEGSVSTLKIQRTQQEDSAVYLCASSLRRLAPYNEQFFGPGTRLTVL.

The chain couples TRBV5-5 to TRBJ2-4; no firm D call. The CDR3 extends over 14 amino acids. V was shortened by 4 bases and J by 2 bases, with 10 bases between the two germline ends. Germline CDR1 is SGHKS and CDR2 is YYEKEE (reference sequence). CDR3 DNA sequence: TGTGCCAGCAGCGCCGGTGGTCCCAAAAACATTCAGTACTTC. Encoded protein: CASSAGGPKNIQYF.

This clone showed up just once. The chain couples TRBV28 to TRBJ2-2, with 8 bases aligning to TRBD1. CDR1 and CDR2 from the germline V gene are MDHEN and SYDVKM. J was trimmed by 4 bases and V by 6 bases; bases with no gene match: 16. This CDR3 is built from 18 residues. CDR3 in DNA: TGTGCCAGCAGCCATAACCTTCCCGGACAGGGCGGCACCGGGGAGCTGTTTTTT. It specifies CASSHNLPGQGGTGELFF. Filled out from reference TRBV28 and TRBJ2-2, the complete variable domain reads DVKVTQSSRYLVKRTGEKVFLECVQDMDHENMFWYRQDPGLGLRLIYFSYDVKMKEKGDIPEGYSVSREKKERFSLILESASTNQTSMYLCASSHNLPGQGGTGELFFGEGSRLTVL.

The rearrangement joins TRBV18 to TRBJ1-1; TRBD1 agrees at 9 bases. The length of the CDR3 is 15 residues. V was clipped by 5 bases and J by 1 base; unmatched bases: 5. Germline loops: CDR1 KGHSH, CDR2 LQKENI. For the CDR3, the DNA is TGTGCCAGCTCATCGGGACAGGGATCGAACACTGAAGCTTTCTTT. It translates to CASSSGQGSNTEAFF.

The rearrangement joins TRBV29-1 to TRBJ1-1, with D possibly TRBD1 on 6 matching bases. Trimming removed 6 bases at V and 3 bases at J, with 17 bases between. Germline CDR1 is SQVTM and CDR2 is ANQGSEA. This CDR3 is 14 amino acids long. This chain's CDR3 is CSVKQGLRDTEAFF. In DNA, the CDR3 is TGCAGCGTAAAACAGGGTCTACGGGACACTGAAGCTTTCTTT.

This chain links TRBV5-1 with TRBJ2-7; 7 nucleotides match TRBD1. Germline CDR1 reads SGHRS; CDR2 reads YFSETQ. CDR3 size: 15 residues. V gave up 4 bases and J gave up 3 bases; unmatched junction bases: 10. This CDR3 is CASSPGTALFYEQYF. The CDR3 nucleotides are TGCGCCAGCAGCCCTGGGACAGCACTCTTCTACGAGCAGTACTTC.

CDR3 DNA sequence: TGTGCCAGTAGTAGATTACAGGGGGACTCTTCTGAAGCTTTCTTT. Encoded protein: CASSRLQGDSSEAFF. The chain couples TRBV19 to TRBJ1-1; the match to TRBD1 covers 8 bases. This CDR3 is built from 15 residues. Germline-derived CDR1 and CDR2 are LNHDA and SQIVND (reference sequence). V was pared by 4 bases and J by 6 bases, with 10 bases of the junction left unmatched.

V and J are TRBV11-2 and TRBJ2-3; D possibly corresponds to TRBD2 (6 bases). Germline V gives CDR1 SGHAT, CDR2 FQNNGV. Between the trimmed V and J ends, which lost 4 bases and 5 bases, there was a span of 10 bases. This CDR3 comprises 13 residues. Written as DNA, the CDR3 is TGTGCCAGCAGCTATGGGACTCAAGATACGCAGTATTTT. Protein product: CASSYGTQDTQYF.

The chain couples TRBV6-5 to TRBJ2-7, with 10 bases fitting TRBD2. With 2 bases clipped from V and 5 bases from J, the junction kept 9 bases outside the gene matches. Germline values: CDR1 MNHEY, CDR2 SVGAGI. The CDR3 spans 16 residues. The CDR3 is CASSYETSGMINEQYF. CDR3 DNA: TGTGCCAGCAGTTACGAAACTAGCGGGATGATCAACGAGCAGTACTTC.

This chain joins TRBV6-5 and TRBJ1-1, with a possible D match to TRBD1 (6 bases). In germline, CDR1 is MNHEY, CDR2 SVGAGI. The CDR3 runs to 14 residues. V was cut by 6 bases and J by 4 bases, with 15 bases left in between. This CDR3 reads CASRYPGRGTEAFF. CDR3 DNA: TGTGCCAGCAGATATCCGGGCAGGGGCACTGAAGCTTTCTTT.

The V and J genes are TRBV28 and TRBJ2-5; 10 bases are shared with TRBD2. The better agreement between TRBJ2-7 and the DNA end casts doubt on the J call. CDR1 is MDHEN and CDR2 is SYDVKM in the germline V gene. The CDR3 extends over 15 amino acids. This CDR3 is CASSLRGLASYEQYF. DNA for the CDR3: TGTGCCAGCAGTTTAAGGGGACTAGCGTCCTACGAGCAGTACTTC.

The V gene is TRBV27, the J gene TRBJ2-7; TRBD1 is a possible D gene (9 bases). V dropped 3 bases and J dropped 0 bases, with 18 bases sitting between them. This CDR3 has 17 amino acids. Germline CDR1 and CDR2: MNHEY and SMNVEV (reference sequence). The CDR3 DNA follows: TGTGCCAGCAGTTTCTACGGGGGGGACAGGGTCTCCTACGAGCAGTACTTC. Translated: CASSFYGGDRVSYEQYF.

The chain links TRBV19 to TRBJ2-2; D may be TRBD1 (5 bases). Germline loops: CDR1 LNHDA, CDR2 SQIVND (reference sequence). The V end was cut by 2 bases, the J end by 5 bases, with 12 bases between. There are 15 residues in the CDR3. CDR3 in amino acids: CASSIIWQGTGELFF. For the CDR3, the DNA is TGTGCCAGTAGTATAATATGGCAGGGTACCGGGGAGCTGTTTTTT.

The chain is built from TRBV21-1 and TRBJ1-1; TRBD1 is taken as the D call from the table, unchecked against the DNA. TRBV21-1 is recorded as a pseudogene. The CDR3 has 19 amino acids. The CDR3 nucleotides are TGTGCCAGCAGCTCCCAAAGGGGGCCCAAGGAAGGCAAGAACACTGAAGCTTTCTTT. As protein: CASSSQRGPKEGKNTEAFF.

The rearrangement links TRBV2 to TRBJ1-5, with D possibly matching TRBD1 (6 bases). Germline lookup yields CDR1 SNHLY and CDR2 FYNNEI. The V end was cut by 6 bases, the J end by 5 bases, with 17 bases between. The CDR3 is made up of 15 amino acids. For the CDR3, the DNA is TGTGCCAGCAGCCCCAGACAGGACGCGGATCAGCCCCAGCATTTT. Residues: CASSPRQDADQPQHF.

The V and J genes are TRBV28 and TRBJ2-5, with a possible D match to TRBD2 (5 bases). The V and J ends lost 2 bases and 5 bases respectively, with 15 bases between them. The germline V gene encodes CDR1 MDHEN and CDR2 SYDVKM. The CDR3 spans 15 residues. CDR3 protein: CASSLATSRMETQYF. CDR3 in DNA: TGTGCCAGCAGTTTAGCAACTAGTCGGATGGAGACCCAGTACTTC.

The chain is built from TRBV5-1 and TRBJ2-1; 11 bases are a match to TRBD2. The germline gives CDR1 SGHRS, CDR2 YFSETQ. This CDR3 is 16 amino acids long. V was pared by 0 bases and J by 4 bases, with 3 bases of the junction left unmatched. CDR3 nucleotide sequence: TGCGCCAGCAGCTTGGAGACTAGCGGGAATTACAATGAGCAGTTCTTC. It yields the protein CASSLETSGNYNEQFF.

This chain joins TRBV28 and TRBJ1-4; perhaps TRBD1 as D (5 bases). The CDR3 is 15 amino acids. V lost 5 bases and J lost 5, with 15 bases in between. CDR1 is MDHEN, CDR2 SYDVKM, per germline. CDR3: CASSGGWGPNEKLFF. As DNA, the CDR3 is TGTGCCAGCAGTGGGGGGTGGGGCCCGAATGAAAAACTGTTTTTT.

CDR3 sequence (DNA): TGTGCCAGCAGTCTTATTGGGGGCAGGGGAGGCTACACCTTC. Protein: CASSLIGGRGGYTF. The chain is built from TRBV28 and TRBJ1-2; a weak D match, TRBD1 (6 bases). The CDR3 consists of 14 residues. Germline V lookup: CDR1 MDHEN, CDR2 SYDVKM. V was trimmed by 5 bases and J by 8 bases, leaving 18 bases between them.

This rearrangement joins TRBV4-1 to TRBJ1-3; 9 bases are a match to TRBD1. J lost 0 bases, V lost 1 base, and 10 bases had no gene match. The germline gives CDR1 MGHRA, CDR2 YSYEKL. CDR3 length: 19 residues. Written as DNA, the CDR3 is TGCGCCAGCAGCCAAGGGGGACAGGGTCGCTTAAGCTCTGGAAACACCATATATTTT. Amino acid sequence: CASSQGGQGRLSSGNTIYF.

V usage is TRBV18 and J usage is TRBJ1-5; tentative D call: TRBD1 (5 bases). The V end was cut by 6 bases, the J end by 1 base, with 16 bases between. This CDR3 contains 16 residues. CDR1 KGHSH and CDR2 LQKENI come from the germline V gene. The CDR3 is CASSFPGGLSNQPQHF. The CDR3 DNA reads as TGTGCCAGCTCGTTTCCCGGGGGATTAAGCAATCAGCCCCAGCATTTT. The entire variable domain, with the rest obtained from reference TRBV18 and TRBJ1-5, is as follows: NAGVMQNPRHLVRRRGQEARLRCSPMKGHSHVYWYRQLPEEGLKFMVYLQKENIIDESGMPKERFSAEFPKEGPSILRIQQVVRGDSAAYFCASSFPGGLSNQPQHFGDGTRLSIL.

The chain carries TRBV4-3 and TRBJ2-4, with 11 bases lining up with TRBD1. The CDR3 has 16 residues. With V trimmed by 4 bases and J by 5 bases, 7 bases remained unmatched. Germline CDR1 and CDR2: LGHNA and YSLEER. In DNA form, the CDR3 reads TGCGCCAGCAGCCGAGGACAGGGGGCGGGCGAAAACATTCAGTACTTC. This codes for CASSRGQGAGENIQYF.